This TCR beta chain was recovered during a study of blood T cells in healthy people across ages. This clonotype was picked up many times. Its antigen remains unidentified. V shed 5 bases and J shed 0 bases, with 15 bases lying between them. Germline V gene lookup returns CDR1 SGHRS and CDR2 YFSETQ. This CDR3 spans 15 amino acids. Study-wide points: Among T cells, TCR beta diversity per million cells dropped roughly linearly as age rose. PBMCs were not sorted, which prevented a conclusive comparison of naive versus antigen-experienced cells.

A second 7 to 11 cycle PCR used barcoded and J-beta primers. Each of the samples gave a minimum of 3 million paired-end reads that contained CDR3. TCRdb re-derived calls from the 5' RACE reads in MiXCR, one entry per CDR3 protein. In the table there are approximately 800,000 distinct CDR3 sequences, 36% of which are singletons. PBMCs, at least 6 million per sample, were isolated. The genes are TRBV5-1 and TRBJ2-7, with D perhaps TRBD1 (6 bases). This TCR was sampled from a man between 18 and 29 years old in good health. Sequenced material: blood. The CDR3 region has the DNA TGCGCCAGCAGTCCCGGGACATATGGCTCCTACGAGCAGTACTTC. Encoded protein: CASSPGTYGSYEQYF.